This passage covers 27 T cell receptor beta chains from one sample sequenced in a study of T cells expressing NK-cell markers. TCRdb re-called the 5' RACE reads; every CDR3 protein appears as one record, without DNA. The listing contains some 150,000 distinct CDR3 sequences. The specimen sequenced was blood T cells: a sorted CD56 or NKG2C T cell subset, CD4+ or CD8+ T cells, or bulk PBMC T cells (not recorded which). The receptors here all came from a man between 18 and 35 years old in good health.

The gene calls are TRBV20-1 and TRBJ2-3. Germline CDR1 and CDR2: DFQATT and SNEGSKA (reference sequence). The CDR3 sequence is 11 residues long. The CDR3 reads CSAIAVPTQYF.

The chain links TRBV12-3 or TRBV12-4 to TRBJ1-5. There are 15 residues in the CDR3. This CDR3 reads CASSPDGASNQPQHF.

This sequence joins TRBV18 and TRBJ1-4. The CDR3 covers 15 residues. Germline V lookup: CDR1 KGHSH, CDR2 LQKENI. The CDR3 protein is CASSEDNPTNEKLFF.

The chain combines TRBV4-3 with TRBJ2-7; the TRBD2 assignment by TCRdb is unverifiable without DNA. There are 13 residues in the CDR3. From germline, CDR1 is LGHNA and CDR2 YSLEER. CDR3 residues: CASSRETGYEQYF.

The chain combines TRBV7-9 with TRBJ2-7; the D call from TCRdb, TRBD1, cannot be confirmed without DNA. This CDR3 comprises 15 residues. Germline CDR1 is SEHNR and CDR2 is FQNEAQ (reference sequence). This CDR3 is CASSSRQASSYEQYF.

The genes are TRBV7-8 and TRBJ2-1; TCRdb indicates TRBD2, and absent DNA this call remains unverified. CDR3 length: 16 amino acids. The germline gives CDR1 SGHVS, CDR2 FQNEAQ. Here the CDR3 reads CASSPYSGRTFDEQFF.

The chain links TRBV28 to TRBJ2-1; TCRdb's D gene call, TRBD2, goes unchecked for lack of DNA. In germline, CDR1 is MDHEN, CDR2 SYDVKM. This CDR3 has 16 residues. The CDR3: CASSLGLAVSYNEQFF.

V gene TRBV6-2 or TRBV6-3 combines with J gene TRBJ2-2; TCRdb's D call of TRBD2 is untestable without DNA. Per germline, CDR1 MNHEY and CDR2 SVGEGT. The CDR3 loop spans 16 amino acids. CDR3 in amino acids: CASISGTHLTTGELFF.

Here the CDR3 reads CASSPRRTDNSGANVLTF. J is TRBJ2-6 and V is TRBV11-2; TCRdb proposes TRBD1, but this gene call is untestable without DNA. Per germline, CDR1 SGHAT and CDR2 FQNNGV. The CDR3 length is 18 residues.

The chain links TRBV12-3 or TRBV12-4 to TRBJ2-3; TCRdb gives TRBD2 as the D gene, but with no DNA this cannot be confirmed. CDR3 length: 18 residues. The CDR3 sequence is CASSLRLAGGTSTDTQYF.

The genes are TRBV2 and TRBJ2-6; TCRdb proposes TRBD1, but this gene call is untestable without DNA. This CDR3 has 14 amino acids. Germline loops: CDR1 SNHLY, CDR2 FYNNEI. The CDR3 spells CASVQWAGANVLTF.

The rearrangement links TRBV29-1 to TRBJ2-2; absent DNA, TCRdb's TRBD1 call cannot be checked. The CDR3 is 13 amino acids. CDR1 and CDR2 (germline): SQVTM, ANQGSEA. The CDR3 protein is CSVTGPDTGELFF.

This CDR3 reads CASSYSWVLYTGELFF. The rearrangement uses TRBV6-5 and TRBJ2-2. CDR1 is MNHEY and CDR2 is SVGAGI in the germline V gene. CDR3 length equals 16 residues.

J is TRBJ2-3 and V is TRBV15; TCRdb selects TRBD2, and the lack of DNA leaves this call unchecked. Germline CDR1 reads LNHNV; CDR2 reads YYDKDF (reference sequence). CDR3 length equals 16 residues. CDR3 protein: CATSRGLAGHTDTQYF.

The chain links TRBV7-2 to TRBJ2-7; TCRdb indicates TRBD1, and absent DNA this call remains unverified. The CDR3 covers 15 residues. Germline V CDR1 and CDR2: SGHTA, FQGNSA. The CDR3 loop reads CASSFSWGSTYEQYF.

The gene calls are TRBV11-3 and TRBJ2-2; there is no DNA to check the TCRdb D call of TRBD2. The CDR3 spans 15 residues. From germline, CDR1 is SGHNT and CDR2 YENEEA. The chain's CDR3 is CASSLVWERPGELFF.

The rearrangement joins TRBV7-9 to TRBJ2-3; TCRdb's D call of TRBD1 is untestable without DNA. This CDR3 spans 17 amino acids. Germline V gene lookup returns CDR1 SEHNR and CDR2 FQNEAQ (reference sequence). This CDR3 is CASSPPETGTSTDTQYF.

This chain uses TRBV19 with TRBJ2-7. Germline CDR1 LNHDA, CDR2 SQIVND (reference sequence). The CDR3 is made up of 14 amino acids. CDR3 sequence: CASSFAERSYEQYF.

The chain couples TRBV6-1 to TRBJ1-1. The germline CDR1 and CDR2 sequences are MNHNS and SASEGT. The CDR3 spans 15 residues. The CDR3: CASKSGRDMNTEAFF.

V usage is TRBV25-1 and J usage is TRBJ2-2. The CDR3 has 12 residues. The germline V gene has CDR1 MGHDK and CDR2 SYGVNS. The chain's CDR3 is CASSDYRGELFF.

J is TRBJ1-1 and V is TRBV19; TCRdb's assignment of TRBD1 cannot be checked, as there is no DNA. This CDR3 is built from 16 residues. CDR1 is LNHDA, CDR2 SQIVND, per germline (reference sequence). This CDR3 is CASSKDREGIGTEPFF. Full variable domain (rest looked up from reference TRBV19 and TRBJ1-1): DGGITQSPKYLFRKEGQNVTLSCEQNLNHDAMYWYRQDPGQGLRLIYYSQIVNDFQKGDIAEGYSVSREKKESFPLTVTSAQKNPTAFYLCASSKDREGIGTEPFFGQGTRLTVV.

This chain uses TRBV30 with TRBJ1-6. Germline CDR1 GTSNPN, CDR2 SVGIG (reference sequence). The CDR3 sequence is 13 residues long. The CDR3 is CAWSAGEAPPLHF.

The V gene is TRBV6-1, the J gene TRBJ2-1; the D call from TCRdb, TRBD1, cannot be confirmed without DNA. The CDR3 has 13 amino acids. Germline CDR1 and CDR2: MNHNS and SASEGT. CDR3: CASSKQDINEQFF.

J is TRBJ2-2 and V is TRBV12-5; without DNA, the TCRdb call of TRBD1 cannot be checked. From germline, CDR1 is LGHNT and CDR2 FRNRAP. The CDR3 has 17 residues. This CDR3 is CASGPTLGDWDTGELFF.

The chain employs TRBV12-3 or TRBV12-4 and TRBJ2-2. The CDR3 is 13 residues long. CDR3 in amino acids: CASSTDVRGELFF.

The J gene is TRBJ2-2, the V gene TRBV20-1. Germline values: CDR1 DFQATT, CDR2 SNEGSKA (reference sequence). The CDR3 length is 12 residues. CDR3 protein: CSASTRRGELFF.

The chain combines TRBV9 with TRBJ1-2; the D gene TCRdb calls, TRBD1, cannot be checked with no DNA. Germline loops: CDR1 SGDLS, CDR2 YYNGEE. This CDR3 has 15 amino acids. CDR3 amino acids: CASSVDPDRGDGYTF.